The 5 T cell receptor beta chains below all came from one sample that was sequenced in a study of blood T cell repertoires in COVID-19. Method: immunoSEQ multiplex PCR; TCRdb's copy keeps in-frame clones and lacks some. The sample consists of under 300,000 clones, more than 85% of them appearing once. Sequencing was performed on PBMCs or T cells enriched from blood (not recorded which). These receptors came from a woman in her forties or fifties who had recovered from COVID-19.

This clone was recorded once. Written as DNA, the CDR3 is TGTGCCAGCAGTGAAGAGAGAGATACGCAGTATTTT. This encodes CASSEERDTQYF. J is TRBJ2-3 and V is TRBV2; no clear D. The CDR3 has 12 amino acids. The V and J ends lost 1 base and 5 bases respectively, with 4 bases between them. CDR1 is SNHLY, CDR2 FYNNEI, per germline.

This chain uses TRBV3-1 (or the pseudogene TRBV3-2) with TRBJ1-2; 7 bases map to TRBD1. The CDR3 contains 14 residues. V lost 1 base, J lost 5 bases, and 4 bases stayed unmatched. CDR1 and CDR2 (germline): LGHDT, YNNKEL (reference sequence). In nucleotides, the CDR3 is TGTGCCAGCAGCCAAGGGACAGGACCTTATGGCTACACCTTC. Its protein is CASSQGTGPYGYTF.

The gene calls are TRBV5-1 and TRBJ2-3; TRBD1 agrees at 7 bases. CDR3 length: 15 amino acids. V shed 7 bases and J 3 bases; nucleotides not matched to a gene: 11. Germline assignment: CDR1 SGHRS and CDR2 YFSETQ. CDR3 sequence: CASQSTGTETDTQYF. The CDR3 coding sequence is TGCGCCAGCCAGTCGACCGGGACAGAAACAGATACGCAGTATTTT.

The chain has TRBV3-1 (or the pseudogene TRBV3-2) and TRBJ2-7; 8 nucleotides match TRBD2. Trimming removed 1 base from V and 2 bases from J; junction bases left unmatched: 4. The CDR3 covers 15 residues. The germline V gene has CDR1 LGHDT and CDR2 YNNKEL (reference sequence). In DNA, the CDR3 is TGTGCCAGCAGCCAAGTCCAGCGGGGGCCCTACGAGCAGTACTTC. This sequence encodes CASSQVQRGPYEQYF.

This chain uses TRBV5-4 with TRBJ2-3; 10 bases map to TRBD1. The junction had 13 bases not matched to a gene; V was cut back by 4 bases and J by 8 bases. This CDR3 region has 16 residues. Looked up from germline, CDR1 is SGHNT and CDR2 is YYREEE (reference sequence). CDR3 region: CASSGPGQGPSGTQYF. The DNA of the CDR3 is TGTGCCAGCAGCGGTCCGGGACAGGGGCCGAGCGGTACGCAGTATTTT. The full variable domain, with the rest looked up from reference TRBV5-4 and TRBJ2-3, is ETGVTQSPTHLIKTRGQQVTLRCSSQSGHNTVSWYQQALGQGPQFIFQYYREEENGRGNFPPRFSGLQFPNYSSELNVNALELDDSALYLCASSGPGQGPSGTQYFGPGTRLTVL.